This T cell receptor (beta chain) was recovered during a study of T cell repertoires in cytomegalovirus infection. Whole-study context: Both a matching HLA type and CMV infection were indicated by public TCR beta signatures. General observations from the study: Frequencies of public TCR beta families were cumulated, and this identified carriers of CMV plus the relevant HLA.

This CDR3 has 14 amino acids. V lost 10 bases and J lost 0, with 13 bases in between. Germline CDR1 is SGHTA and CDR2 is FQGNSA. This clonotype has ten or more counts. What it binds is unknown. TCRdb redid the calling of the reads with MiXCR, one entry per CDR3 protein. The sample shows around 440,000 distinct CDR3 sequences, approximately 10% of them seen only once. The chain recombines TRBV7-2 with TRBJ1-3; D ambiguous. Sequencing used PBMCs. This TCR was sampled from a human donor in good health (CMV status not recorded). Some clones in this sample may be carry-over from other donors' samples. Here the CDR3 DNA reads TGTGCCACGGCCGCGGTAAACTCTGGAAACACCATATATTTT. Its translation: CATAAVNSGNTIYF.